This TCR beta chain was sequenced during a study of T cells in Graves' hyperthyroidism and ophthalmopathy (dated by TCRdb to the late 2010s). Regarding the study in general: Peripheral blood samples were taken at initial diagnosis, before any treatment was given. TCR Vbeta CDR3 sequencing of fewer than 150 peripheral blood samples (approximately 44 ophthalmopathy, around 80 hyperthyroidism and around 17 progressor patients) is reported in the paper. In addition, the study compared T-cell repertoires in thyroid tissue and in blood from six Graves' hyperthyroidism patients. Whether ophthalmopathy could be predicted prospectively was tested in an independent validation cohort made up of 18 to 20 hyperthyroidism patients plus 17 patients who later progressed to ophthalmopathy. To identify distinguishing TCR V-J signatures, a discovery cohort of about 100 patients was used, comprising some 45 with Graves' ophthalmopathy and around 57 with stable Graves' hyperthyroidism. The 85 to 100 discovery patients were divided at random into training and test sets in a 7:3 ratio. After blood sampling, hyperthyroidism patients were treated with methimazole at a starting dose of 30 mg daily, and ophthalmopathy patients were treated with high-dose intravenous methylprednisolone.

Overall study results and their limits: Blood samples also contained most of the expanded thyroid clonotypes (frequency above 0.001), which suggests that blood repertoires may reflect thyroid immune responses. In validation, the model predicted progression to ophthalmopathy with 55% to 71% sensitivity and about 72% specificity, a median of about 6.7 months before onset. Sample size was not statistically predetermined, and investigators were not blinded to group allocation. A 13 V-J signature model separated ophthalmopathy from stable hyperthyroidism, with approximately 87% sensitivity and approximately 81% specificity in cross-validation and 80%/75% in testing.

Turning to this clonotype: The antigen this receptor binds is unknown. No much larger clone exists at a distance of one base, and base qualities are not known.

The TCR beta CDR3 regions were amplified from the RNA transcripts. The first round of RT-PCR for the TCR CDR3 was performed with the HTBI primer set and the Qiagen OneStep RT-PCR kit. A second multiplex PCR round built the libraries, followed by size selection and purification. Sequencing of the libraries was done on an Illumina HiSeq2000 using paired-end 100 bp reads. Regarding the original processing steps: Raw data were processed with SOAPnuke, discarding reads with adapters, uncalled bases, mean Phred below 15, or no exact constant-primer or identifier match. COPE v1.2.5 was used to merge the high-quality paired reads, and each unique nucleotide sequence was defined as a clonotype. MiTCR v1.1 was used to align clonotypes to the IMGT TRBV, TRBD and TRBJ reference segments. Analysis was restricted to V-J combinations with a frequency above 0.0001, which covered roughly 99% of repertoires. A TCS score was defined as the ratio of F50 (clonal expansion) to E x V (chaos), with BLOSUM62-based TCRdist applied between CDR3 peptides within each V-J. Welch's t-statistics and random forest reduced roughly 540 V-J features to roughly 13, which were used in a naive Bayes classifier (R e1071). The similarity between thyroid and blood repertoires was quantified using the Morisita-Horn index. TCRdb reprocessing: public reads trimmed at Q25 with fastp, clones called with MiXCR, in-frame beta chains kept. Each CDR3 protein appears once, grouped with its most common genes and DNA. TCRdb, not the authors, supplied the V and J calls. The sample profile shows 700,000 to 850,000 distinct CDR3 sequences; 35% of them were found once. The ten largest clones capture around 30% of the sample.

A patient counted as having stable Graves' hyperthyroidism if no progression to ophthalmopathy occurred over 18 months of follow-up. Hyperthyroidism patients were newly diagnosed, with disease duration under 2 months, and aged 18 to 65 years. The study excluded patients with uncontrolled infections, other autoimmune diseases, pregnancy or lactation. Clinical symptoms, serum thyroxine and TRAb, thyroid ultrasound, and orbital computed tomography formed the basis for the diagnoses. PBMCs were separated from 7.5 to 10 ml of fresh peripheral blood using Ficoll-Paque density gradient centrifugation. Total RNA was extracted with Trizol reagent, and quality was checked on an Agilent 2100 Bioanalyzer. Input material: blood. The TCR sequence derives from a middle-aged woman with Graves' hyperthyroidism.

The CDR3 is CASSLEDRLTPVGGYTF. The DNA reads as follows: TGTGCCAGCAGTTTAGAGGACAGACTTACACCCGTGGGGGGCTACACCTTC. The sequence is built from TRBV12-3 or TRBV12-4 and TRBJ1-2; perhaps TRBD1 is the D gene, with 6 bases matching. The CDR3, from cysteine to phenylalanine, totals 17 residues. Just CDR3 DNA is preserved here, 51 bases in frame from base 1. V lost 1 base and J lost 8 bases; the stretch between them is 23 bases long.